The sequence of this T cell receptor (beta chain) was determined in a study of OX40 agonist ivuxolimab in advanced cancers. Study in general: Age averaged around 60 years (range roughly 23 to 90), and around 87% were male.

The repertoire was sequenced with immunoSEQ multiplex PCR; TCRdb's copy has only in-frame clones and lacks some. The sample records about 41,000 clones, 89% being singletons. The CDR3 is 15 residues long. Trimming removed 3 bases from V and 0 bases from J; junction bases left unmatched: 4. Per germline, CDR1 SGHNT and CDR2 YENEEA. Whole-study findings and limits: Expanded clones were, on average, more numerous among CD8+ T cells than CD4+. Dosing at 0.1 to 3.0 mg/kg was accompanied by clonal expansion of CD4+ and CD8+ blood T cells by week 6.

To note about this clone: Antigen unknown.

The sample here was CD4+ or CD8+ T cells sorted from blood, taken in a trial of the OX40 agonist ivuxolimab. The source of this sequence is an adult with an advanced solid tumor such as melanoma, head and neck, liver or kidney cancer. The J gene is TRBJ2-7, the V gene TRBV11-3, with 8 bases fitting TRBD2. DNA for the CDR3: TGTGCCAGCAGCTTGTTAGCGGGGCACTCCTACGAGCAGTACTTC. Translated: CASSLLAGHSYEQYF.